This T cell receptor beta chain was captured by sequencing in a study of T cell clonotyping in hematopoietic cell transplantation. CDR1 and CDR2 from the germline V gene are SGHDT and YYEEEE. V lost 0 bases, J lost 4 bases, and 10 bases lay in between. The CDR3 consists of 14 residues. Study-level points and caveats: Broader posttransplant TCR repertoire diversity was predicted by graft donor and pretransplant recipient Inverse Simpson Index values. Pathologically expanded recipient clonotypes increased progressively from day 30 to day 180 as diversity fell. No sorting was done, leaving CD4 and CD8 contributions mixed.

Time point denoted: recipient sample about 28 days before transplant, after cytoreduction. Concerning this clone: The antigen is unknown.

TCRdb's copy holds only in-frame clones and misses some; the assay was immunoSEQ multiplex PCR. The profile shows over 45,000 clones, more than 75% of them singletons. The TCR comes from a man between 60 and 75 years old with biphenotypic leukemia. Some clones in this sample may be carry-over from other donors' samples. Material: peripheral blood mononuclear cells, obtained before stem cell transplant. V usage is TRBV5-6 and J usage is TRBJ1-2, with TRBD1 as a possible D gene (6 bases). This CDR3 reads CASSLGGAVYGYTF. The CDR3 bases are TGTGCCAGCAGCTTGGGGGGGGCCGTCTATGGCTACACCTTC. The complete variable domain, with remaining parts taken from reference TRBV5-6 and TRBJ1-2, reads DAGVTQSPTHLIKTRGQQVTLRCSPKSGHDTVSWYQQALGQGPQFIFQYYEEEERQRGNFPDRFSGHQFPNYSSELNVNALLLGDSALYLCASSLGGAVYGYTFGSGTRLTVV.